This T cell receptor (beta chain) was documented in a study of T cells in Graves' hyperthyroidism and ophthalmopathy. The study's findings and limits: Blood also carried most thyroid clonotypes expanded above 0.001. Ophthalmopathy was identified by the model a median around 6.9 months ahead of onset.

Germline values: CDR1 SEHNR, CDR2 FQNEAQ (reference sequence). The CDR3 runs to 14 residues. Comment on this clonotype: Its antigen is unknown. At one end, the junction sequence differs from germline, possibly due to a read error.

Template material for amplifying TCR beta CDR3 regions consisted of RNA transcripts. The TCR CDR3 was amplified in a first-round RT-PCR using the HTBI primer set. Using its own MiXCR run on the multiplex PCR reads, TCRdb lists one record per CDR3 protein. The table has over 250,000 distinct CDR3 sequences, around 22% seen once. Material: blood. The sequence derives from a man aged 30 to 45 with Graves' ophthalmopathy. V and J are TRBV7-9 and TRBJ2-2, with TRBD2 as a possible D gene (6 bases). CDR3 coding DNA: TGTGCCAGCAGTCCCCGGGCAGCCACCGGGGGGCTGTTTTTT. It is translated as CASSPRAATGGLFF.